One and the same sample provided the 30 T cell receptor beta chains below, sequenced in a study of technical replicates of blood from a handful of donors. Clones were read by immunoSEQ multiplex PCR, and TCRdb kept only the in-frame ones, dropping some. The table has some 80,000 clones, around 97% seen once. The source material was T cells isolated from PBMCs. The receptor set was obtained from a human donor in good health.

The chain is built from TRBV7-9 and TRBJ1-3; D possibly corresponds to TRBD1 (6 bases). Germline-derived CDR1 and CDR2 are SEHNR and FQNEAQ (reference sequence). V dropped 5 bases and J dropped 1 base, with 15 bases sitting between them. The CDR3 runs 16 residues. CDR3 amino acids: CASSGPTGFSGNTIYF. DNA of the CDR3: TGTGCCAGCAGCGGCCCGACAGGTTTTTCTGGAAACACCATATATTTT. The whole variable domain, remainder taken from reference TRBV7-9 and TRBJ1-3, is DTGVSQNPRHKITKRGQNVTFRCDPISEHNRLYWYRQTLGQGPEFLTYFQNEAQLEKSRLLSDRFSAERPKGSFSTLEIQRTEQGDSAMYLCASSGPTGFSGNTIYFGEGSWLTVV.

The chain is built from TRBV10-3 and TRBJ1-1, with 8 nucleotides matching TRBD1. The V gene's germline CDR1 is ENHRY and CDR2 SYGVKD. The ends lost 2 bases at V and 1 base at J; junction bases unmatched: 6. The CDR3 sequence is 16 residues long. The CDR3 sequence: CAISEGQGGKNTEAFF. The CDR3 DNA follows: TGTGCCATCAGTGAGGGACAGGGCGGGAAGAACACTGAAGCTTTCTTT.

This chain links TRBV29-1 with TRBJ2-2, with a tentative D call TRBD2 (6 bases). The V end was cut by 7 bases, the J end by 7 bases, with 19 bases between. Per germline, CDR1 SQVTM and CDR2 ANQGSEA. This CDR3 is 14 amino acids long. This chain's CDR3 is CSARLEGMVGELFF. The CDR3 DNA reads TGCAGCGCACGACTAGAGGGGATGGTCGGGGAGCTGTTTTTT.

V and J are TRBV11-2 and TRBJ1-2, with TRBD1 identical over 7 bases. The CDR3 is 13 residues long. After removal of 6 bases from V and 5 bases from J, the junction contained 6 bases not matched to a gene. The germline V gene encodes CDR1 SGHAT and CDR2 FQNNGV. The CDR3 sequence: CASSSGTAYGYTF. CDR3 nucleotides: TGTGCCAGCAGTTCCGGGACAGCTTATGGCTACACCTTC.

The CDR3: CASSFGTSGGDTQYF. The CDR3 DNA follows: TGTGCCAGCAGTTTTGGCACTAGCGGCGGAGATACGCAGTATTTT. The chain uses TRBV28 and TRBJ2-3, with 8 bases aligning to TRBD2. There are 15 residues in the CDR3. Germline V lookup: CDR1 MDHEN, CDR2 SYDVKM. V was clipped by 3 bases and J by 5 bases; unmatched bases: 7. The entire variable domain, with the rest obtained from reference TRBV28 and TRBJ2-3, is as follows: DVKVTQSSRYLVKRTGEKVFLECVQDMDHENMFWYRQDPGLGLRLIYFSYDVKMKEKGDIPEGYSVSREKKERFSLILESASTNQTSMYLCASSFGTSGGDTQYFGPGTRLTVL.

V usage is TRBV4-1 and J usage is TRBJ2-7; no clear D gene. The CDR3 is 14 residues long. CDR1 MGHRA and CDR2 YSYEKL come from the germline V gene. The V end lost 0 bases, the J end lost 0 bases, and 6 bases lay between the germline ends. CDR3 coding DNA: TGCGCCAGCAGCCAAGACAGGCTCTCCTACGAGCAGTACTTC. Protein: CASSQDRLSYEQYF.

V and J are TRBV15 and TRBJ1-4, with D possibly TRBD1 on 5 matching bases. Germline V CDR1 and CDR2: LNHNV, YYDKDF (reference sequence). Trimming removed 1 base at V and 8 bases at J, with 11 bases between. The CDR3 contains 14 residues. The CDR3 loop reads CATSRGGRVEKLFF. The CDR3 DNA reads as TGTGCCACCAGCAGAGGGGGGAGGGTGGAAAAACTGTTTTTT.

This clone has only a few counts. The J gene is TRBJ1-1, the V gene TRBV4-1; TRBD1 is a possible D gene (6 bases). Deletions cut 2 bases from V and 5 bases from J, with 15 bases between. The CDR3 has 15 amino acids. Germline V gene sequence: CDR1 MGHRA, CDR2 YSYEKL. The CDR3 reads CASSQNAGTRTEAFF. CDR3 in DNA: TGCGCCAGCAGCCAAAACGCCGGGACAAGGACTGAAGCTTTCTTT.

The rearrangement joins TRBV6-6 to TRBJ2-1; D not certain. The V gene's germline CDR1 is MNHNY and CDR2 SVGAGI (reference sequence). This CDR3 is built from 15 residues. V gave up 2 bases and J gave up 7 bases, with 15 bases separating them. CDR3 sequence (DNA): TGTGCCAGCAGTTACCCCCGTCCGGGTGGGAATGAGCAGTTCTTC. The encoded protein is CASSYPRPGGNEQFF.

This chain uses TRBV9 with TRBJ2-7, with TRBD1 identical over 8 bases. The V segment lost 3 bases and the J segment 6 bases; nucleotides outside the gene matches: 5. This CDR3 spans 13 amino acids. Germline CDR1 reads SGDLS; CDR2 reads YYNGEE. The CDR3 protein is CASSATGGSEQYF. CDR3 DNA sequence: TGTGCCAGCAGCGCAACAGGGGGATCCGAGCAGTACTTC.

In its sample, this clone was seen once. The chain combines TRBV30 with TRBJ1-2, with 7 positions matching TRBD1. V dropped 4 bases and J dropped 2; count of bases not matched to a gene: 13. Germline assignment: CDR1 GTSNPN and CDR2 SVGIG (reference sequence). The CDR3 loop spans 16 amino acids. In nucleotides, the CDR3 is TGTGCCTGGACCTCTTTCAAAGGACAGGCGAACTATGGCTACACCTTC. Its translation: CAWTSFKGQANYGYTF.

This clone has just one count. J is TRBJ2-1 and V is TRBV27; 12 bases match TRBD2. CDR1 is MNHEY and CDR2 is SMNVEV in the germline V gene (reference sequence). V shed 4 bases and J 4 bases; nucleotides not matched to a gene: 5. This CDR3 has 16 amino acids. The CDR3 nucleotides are TGTGCCAGCAGTTCTAGCGGGAGGGTTCGTTACAATGAGCAGTTCTTC. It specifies CASSSSGRVRYNEQFF.

Here the CDR3 reads CASSLRQAAYEQYF. Written as DNA, the CDR3 is TGTGCCAGCAGTCTCCGACAGGCCGCCTACGAGCAGTACTTC. The chain is built from TRBV6-1 and TRBJ2-7; TRBD1 is a possible D gene (6 bases). Germline values: CDR1 MNHNS, CDR2 SASEGT. Trimming shortened V by 5 bases and J by 2 bases, and 13 bases separated the two germline ends. This CDR3 has 14 amino acids.

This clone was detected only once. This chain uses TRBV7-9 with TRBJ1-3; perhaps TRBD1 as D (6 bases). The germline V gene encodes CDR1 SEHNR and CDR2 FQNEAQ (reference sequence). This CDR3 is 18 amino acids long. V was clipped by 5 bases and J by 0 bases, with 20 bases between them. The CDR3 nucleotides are TGTGCCAGCAGCCCTCCAGGCGTACAGGGTTTCTCTGGAAACACCATATATTTT. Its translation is CASSPPGVQGFSGNTIYF.

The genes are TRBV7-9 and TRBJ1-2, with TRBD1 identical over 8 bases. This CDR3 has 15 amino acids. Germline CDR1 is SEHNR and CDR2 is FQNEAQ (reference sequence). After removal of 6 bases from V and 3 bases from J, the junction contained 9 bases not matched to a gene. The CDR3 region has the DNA TGTGCCAGCAGTCGGCCGGGACAGGACCACTATGGCTACACCTTC. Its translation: CASSRPGQDHYGYTF.

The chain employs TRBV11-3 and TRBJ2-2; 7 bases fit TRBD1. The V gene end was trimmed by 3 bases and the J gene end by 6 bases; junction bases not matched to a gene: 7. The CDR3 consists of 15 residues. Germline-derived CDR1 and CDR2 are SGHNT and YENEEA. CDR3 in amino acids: CASSLTGLGAGELFF. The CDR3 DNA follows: TGTGCCAGCAGCTTGACAGGGCTTGGTGCCGGGGAGCTGTTTTTT. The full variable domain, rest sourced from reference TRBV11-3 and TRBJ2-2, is EAGVVQSPRYKIIEKKQPVAFWCNPISGHNTLYWYLQNLGQGPELLIRYENEEAVDDSQLPKDRFSAERLKGVDSTLKIQPAELGDSAVYLCASSLTGLGAGELFFGEGSRLTVL.

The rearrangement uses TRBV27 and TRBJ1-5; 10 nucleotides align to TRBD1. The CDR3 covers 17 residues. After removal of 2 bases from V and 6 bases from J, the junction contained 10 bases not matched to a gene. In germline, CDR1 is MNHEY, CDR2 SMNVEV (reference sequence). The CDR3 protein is CASSLQTGGSYGQPQHF. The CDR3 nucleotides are TGTGCCAGCAGTTTACAGACAGGGGGCTCATACGGTCAGCCCCAGCATTTT.

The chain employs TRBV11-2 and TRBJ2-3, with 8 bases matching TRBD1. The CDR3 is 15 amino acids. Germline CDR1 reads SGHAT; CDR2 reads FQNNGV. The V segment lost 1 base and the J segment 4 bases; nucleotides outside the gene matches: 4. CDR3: CASSLGTGSADTQYF. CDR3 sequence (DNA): TGTGCCAGCAGCTTAGGGACAGGGAGTGCAGATACGCAGTATTTT.

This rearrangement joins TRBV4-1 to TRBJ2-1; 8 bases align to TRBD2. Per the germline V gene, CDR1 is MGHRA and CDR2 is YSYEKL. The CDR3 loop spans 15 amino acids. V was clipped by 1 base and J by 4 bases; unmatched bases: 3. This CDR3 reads CASSQGAGVYNEQFF. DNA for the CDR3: TGCGCCAGCAGCCAAGGAGCGGGAGTTTACAATGAGCAGTTCTTC.

Here the CDR3 reads CASPPQRTSGKIIDTQYF. The CDR3 DNA reads as TGTGCCAGCCCCCCCCAGAGGACTAGCGGGAAGATAATCGATACGCAGTATTTT. V is TRBV5-4 and J is TRBJ2-3; 12 bases are a match to TRBD2. After removal of 7 bases from V and 6 bases from J, the junction contained 18 bases not matched to a gene. The CDR3 has 18 residues. Germline V gene data show CDR1 as SGHNT and CDR2 as YYREEE (reference sequence).

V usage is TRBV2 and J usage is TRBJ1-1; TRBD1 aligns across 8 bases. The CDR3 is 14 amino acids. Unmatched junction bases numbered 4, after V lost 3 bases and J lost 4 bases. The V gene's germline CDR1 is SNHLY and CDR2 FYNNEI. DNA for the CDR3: TGTGCCAGCAGTGATGTAGGACAGGGCACTGAAGCTTTCTTT. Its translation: CASSDVGQGTEAFF.

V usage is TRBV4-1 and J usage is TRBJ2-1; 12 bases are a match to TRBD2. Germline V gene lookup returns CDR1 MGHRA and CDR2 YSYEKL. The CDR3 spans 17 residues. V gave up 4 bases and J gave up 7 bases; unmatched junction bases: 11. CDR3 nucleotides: TGCGCCAGCAGCCCGACTAGCGGGAGAACGTTAGGGAATGAGCAGTTCTTC. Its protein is CASSPTSGRTLGNEQFF.

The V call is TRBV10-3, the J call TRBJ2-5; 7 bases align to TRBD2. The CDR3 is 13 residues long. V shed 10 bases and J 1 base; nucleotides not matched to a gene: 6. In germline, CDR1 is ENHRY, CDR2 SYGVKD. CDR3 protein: CATSPSGQETQYF. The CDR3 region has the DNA TGTGCCACCTCACCTAGCGGCCAAGAGACCCAGTACTTC.

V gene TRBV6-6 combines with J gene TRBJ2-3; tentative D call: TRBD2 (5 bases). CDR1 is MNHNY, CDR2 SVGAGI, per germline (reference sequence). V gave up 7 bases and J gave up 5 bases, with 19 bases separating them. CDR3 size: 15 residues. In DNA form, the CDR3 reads TGTGCCAGCACCTGGACTGGTTCTCGTAGAGATACGCAGTATTTT. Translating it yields CASTWTGSRRDTQYF.

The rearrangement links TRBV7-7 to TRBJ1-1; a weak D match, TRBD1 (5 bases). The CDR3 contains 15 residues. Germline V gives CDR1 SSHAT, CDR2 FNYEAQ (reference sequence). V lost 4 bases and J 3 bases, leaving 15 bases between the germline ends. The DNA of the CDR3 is TGTGCCAGCAGCTCAGGTGGGGGGATCTACACTGAAGCTTTCTTT. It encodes CASSSGGGIYTEAFF.

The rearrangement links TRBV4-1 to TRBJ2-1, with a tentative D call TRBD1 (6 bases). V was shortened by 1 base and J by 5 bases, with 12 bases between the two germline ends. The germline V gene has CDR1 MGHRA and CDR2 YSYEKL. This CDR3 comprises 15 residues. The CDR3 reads CASSQAPTGNNEQFF. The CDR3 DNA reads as TGCGCCAGCAGCCAAGCTCCAACAGGGAACAATGAGCAGTTCTTC.

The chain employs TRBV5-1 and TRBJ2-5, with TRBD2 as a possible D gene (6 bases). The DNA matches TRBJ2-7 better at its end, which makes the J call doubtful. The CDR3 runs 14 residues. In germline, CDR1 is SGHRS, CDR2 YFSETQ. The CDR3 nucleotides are TGCGCCAGCAGCTTCGGGGGTTTGGTGAACGAGCAGTACTTC. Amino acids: CASSFGGLVNEQYF.

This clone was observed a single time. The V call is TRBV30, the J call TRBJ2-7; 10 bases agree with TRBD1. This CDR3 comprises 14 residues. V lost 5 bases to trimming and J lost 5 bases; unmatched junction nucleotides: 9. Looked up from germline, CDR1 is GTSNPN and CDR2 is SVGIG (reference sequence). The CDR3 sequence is CAWSSGTGDDEQYF. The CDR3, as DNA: TGTGCCTGGTCTTCTGGGACAGGGGATGACGAGCAGTACTTC.

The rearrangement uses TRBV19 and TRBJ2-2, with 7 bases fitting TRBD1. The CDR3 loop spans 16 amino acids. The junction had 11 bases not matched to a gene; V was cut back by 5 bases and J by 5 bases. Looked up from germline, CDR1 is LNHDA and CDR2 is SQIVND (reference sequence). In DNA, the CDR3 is TGTGCCAGTAGTGCCCAGGGGGTTTCGGTAACCGGGGAGCTGTTTTTT. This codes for CASSAQGVSVTGELFF.

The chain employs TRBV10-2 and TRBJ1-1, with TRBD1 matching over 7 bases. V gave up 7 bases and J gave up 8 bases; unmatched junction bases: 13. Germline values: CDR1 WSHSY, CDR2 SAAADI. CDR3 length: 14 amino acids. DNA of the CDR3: TGCGCCAGCAAGGGCCACAGGGGCGATGAGGAAGCTTTCTTT. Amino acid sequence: CASKGHRGDEEAFF.